The next 18 T cell receptor beta chains were all read from a single sample in a study of identical twins. TCRdb independently ran MiXCR on the 5' RACE reads; one entry per CDR3 protein. The table records roughly 630,000 distinct CDR3 sequences, roughly 7.1% of them present only once. These data also featured in a second study, about yellow fever vaccine responses in identical twins.

The sequenced material came from PBMCs. Receptors were obtained from a woman aged 18-30 years in good health.

This chain uses TRBV7-6 with TRBJ2-7; 9 nucleotides agree with TRBD1. CDR3 length equals 15 residues. Germline V CDR1 and CDR2: SGHVS, FNYEAQ. The V segment lost 1 base and the J segment 3 bases; nucleotides outside the gene matches: 4. For the CDR3, the DNA is TGTGCCAGCAGCTTAGTTCCGACAGGGGGCTACGAGCAGTACTTC. Translating gives CASSLVPTGGYEQYF.

Many counts were recorded for this clonotype. The chain carries TRBV9 and TRBJ2-4, with D tentatively TRBD1 (5 bases). Germline V gene data show CDR1 as SGDLS and CDR2 as YYNGEE. The CDR3 sequence is 15 residues long. Trimming pared 0 bases from V and 8 bases from J, leaving 15 bases between. This CDR3 is CASSVEGAVGDIQYF. In DNA, the CDR3 is TGTGCCAGCAGCGTAGAAGGGGCGGTAGGGGACATTCAGTACTTC.

The chain recombines TRBV20-1 with TRBJ2-1; unclear D gene. The CDR3 is 10 amino acids. Trimming removed 5 bases from V and 6 bases from J, with 5 bases in between. Germline CDR1 and CDR2: DFQATT and SNEGSKA (reference sequence). In nucleotides, the CDR3 is TGCAGTGCTGAAGGCAATGAGCAGTTCTTC. Its protein product is CSAEGNEQFF.

This clonotype appeared a few times. V and J are TRBV7-9 and TRBJ2-2, with D possibly being TRBD2 (6 bases). Trimming pared 3 bases from V and 1 base from J, leaving 9 bases between. Germline values: CDR1 SEHNR, CDR2 FQNEAQ (reference sequence). The CDR3 has 15 residues. The CDR3 sequence is CASSFTGGNTGELFF. As DNA, the CDR3 is TGTGCCAGCAGCTTTACCGGGGGGAACACCGGGGAGCTGTTTTTT.

This clonotype was detected only a few times. The chain uses TRBV6-7 and TRBJ2-7; D not resolved. TRBV6-7 is labeled an ORF, and its function is uncertain. Trimming left V 7 bases short and J 2 bases short, with 0 bases between. The CDR3 spans 9 residues. CDR3 loop: CASTYEQYV. The DNA for the CDR3 is TGTGCCAGCACCTACGAGCAGTACGTC.

The gene calls are TRBV14 and TRBJ1-1, with D uncertain. Germline V lookup: CDR1 SGHDN, CDR2 FVKESK. The CDR3 runs 12 residues. V lost 7 bases, J lost 5 bases, and 11 bases lay in between. CDR3 DNA sequence: TGTGCCAGCACCAACGGGAATACTGAAGCTTTCTTT. Amino acids: CASTNGNTEAFF.

The table lists this clonotype with many counts. The rearrangement links TRBV6-5 to TRBJ1-1; the D is unclear. The CDR3 is made up of 13 amino acids. Germline assignment: CDR1 MNHEY and CDR2 SVGAGI. Trimming removed 5 bases from V and 5 bases from J, with 12 bases in between. For the CDR3, the DNA is TGTGCCAGCAGTAACGGTCCCGGGACTGAAGCTTTCTTT. Amino acids: CASSNGPGTEAFF.

This clonotype was counted only a few times. The V and J genes are TRBV29-1 and TRBJ2-1; 11 nucleotides agree with TRBD2. There are 15 residues in the CDR3. Per the germline V gene, CDR1 is SQVTM and CDR2 is ANQGSEA. The trim removed 6 bases at V and 5 bases at J, leaving 9 bases unmatched. The CDR3 DNA sequence: TGCAGCGTAGTAACGTTAGCGGGGGGGAACAATGAGCAGTTCTTC. Translated: CSVVTLAGGNNEQFF.

This clonotype was seen a few times. This chain uses TRBV18 with TRBJ2-1, with TRBD1 identical over 11 bases. From germline, CDR1 is KGHSH and CDR2 LQKENI. With 8 bases clipped from V and 0 bases from J, the junction kept 9 bases outside the gene matches. The CDR3 runs to 17 residues. The CDR3 protein is CASRTGGGVPSYNEQFF. The CDR3 bases are TGTGCCAGCAGGACAGGGGGCGGTGTTCCCTCCTACAATGAGCAGTTCTTC.

This clonotype was observed a handful of times. The rearrangement links TRBV20-1 to TRBJ2-5, with D unclear. This CDR3 spans 14 amino acids. V lost 5 bases and J lost 2, with 15 bases in between. Germline CDR1 DFQATT, CDR2 SNEGSKA (reference sequence). The CDR3 loop is CSALAGSIQETQYF. CDR3 nucleotides: TGCAGTGCTTTAGCCGGCAGCATACAAGAGACCCAGTACTTC.

In its sample, this clonotype was seen a few times. The chain links TRBV12-3 or TRBV12-4 to TRBJ1-4; D may be TRBD1 (5 bases). CDR3 length: 16 residues. V was cut by 4 bases and J by 3 bases, with 15 bases left in between. CDR3 in amino acids: CASSSGPGGANEKLFF. CDR3 nucleotide sequence: TGTGCCAGCAGTTCCGGGCCCGGGGGTGCTAATGAAAAACTGTTTTTT.

V usage is TRBV7-6 and J usage is TRBJ1-1, with D possibly TRBD1 on 5 matching bases. The CDR3 is made up of 14 amino acids. Trimming stripped 5 bases from V and 5 bases from J, with 15 bases between. Germline V lookup: CDR1 SGHVS, CDR2 FNYEAQ. The CDR3: CASSPSAGRTEAFF. The CDR3 bases are TGTGCCAGCAGCCCGTCGGCAGGGAGAACTGAAGCTTTCTTT.

This clonotype was detected only a few times. The J gene is TRBJ2-5, the V gene TRBV2, with D possibly TRBD1 on 6 matching bases. The V gene lost 5 bases and the J gene lost 3 bases, with 13 bases spanning the gap. CDR1 is SNHLY, CDR2 FYNNEI, per germline. This CDR3 region has 14 residues. CDR3 sequence (DNA): TGTGCCAGCAGTAAAGAGCCAGGGGAAGAGACCCAGTACTTC. It is translated as CASSKEPGEETQYF.

There are many counts of this clonotype. The V gene is TRBV7-9, the J gene TRBJ2-7, with D hard to call. This CDR3 comprises 14 residues. V was shortened by 1 base and J by 3 bases, with 10 bases between the two germline ends. Germline V gene data show CDR1 as SEHNR and CDR2 as FQNEAQ (reference sequence). CDR3 nucleotides: TGTGCCAGCAGCTTAGATGACCAATTCTACGAGCAGTACTTC. Protein product: CASSLDDQFYEQYF.

The genes are TRBV7-6 and TRBJ1-5, with D perhaps matching TRBD1 (6 bases). The CDR3 contains 16 residues. The germline V and J ends were trimmed by 4 bases and 3 bases, with 16 bases remaining between them. Germline assignment: CDR1 SGHVS and CDR2 FNYEAQ. CDR3 loop: CASSSTPGHINQPQHF. CDR3 coding DNA: TGTGCCAGCAGCTCCACTCCGGGACATATCAATCAGCCCCAGCATTTT.

The genes are TRBV28 and TRBJ1-6, with a weak D call TRBD1 (6 bases). The V end lost 4 bases, the J end lost 9 bases, and 13 bases lay between the germline ends. Germline loops: CDR1 MDHEN, CDR2 SYDVKM. The CDR3 runs 14 residues. CDR3 sequence (DNA): TGTGCCAGCAGTTCTCCGGCGGACAGTTCACCCCTCCACTTT. Encoded protein: CASSSPADSSPLHF.

The CDR3 nucleotides read TGTGCCAGCAGCCAAGATCCTGTTGTTGGTTTCGGCTACACCTTC. This codes for CASSQDPVVGFGYTF. The genes are TRBV14 and TRBJ1-2; D not certain. Trimming cost V 0 bases and J 8 bases, with 16 bases left between them. This CDR3 has 15 amino acids. Germline V gives CDR1 SGHDN, CDR2 FVKESK.

This clonotype was seen repeatedly, ten times or more. The genes are TRBV28 and TRBJ1-2; the match to TRBD1 covers 7 bases. CDR3 length: 13 residues. From germline, CDR1 is MDHEN and CDR2 SYDVKM. J was trimmed by 4 bases and V by 4 bases; bases with no gene match: 3. In DNA, the CDR3 is TGTGCCAGCAGTTCGACAGGGTCCTATGGCTACACCTTC. Protein: CASSSTGSYGYTF.